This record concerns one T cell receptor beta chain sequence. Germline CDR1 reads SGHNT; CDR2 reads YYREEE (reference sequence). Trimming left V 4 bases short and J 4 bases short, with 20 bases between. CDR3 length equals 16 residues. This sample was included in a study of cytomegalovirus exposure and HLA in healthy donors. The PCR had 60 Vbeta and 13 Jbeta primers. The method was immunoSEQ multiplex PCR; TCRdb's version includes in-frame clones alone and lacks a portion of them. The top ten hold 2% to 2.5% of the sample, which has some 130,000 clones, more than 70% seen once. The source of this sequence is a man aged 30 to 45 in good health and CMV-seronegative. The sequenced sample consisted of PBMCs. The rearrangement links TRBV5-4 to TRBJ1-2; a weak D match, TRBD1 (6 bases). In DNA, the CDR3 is TGTGCCAGCAGCGCCATGGGGGGGGCAGCCAGCTATGGCTACACCTTC. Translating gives CASSAMGGAASYGYTF.